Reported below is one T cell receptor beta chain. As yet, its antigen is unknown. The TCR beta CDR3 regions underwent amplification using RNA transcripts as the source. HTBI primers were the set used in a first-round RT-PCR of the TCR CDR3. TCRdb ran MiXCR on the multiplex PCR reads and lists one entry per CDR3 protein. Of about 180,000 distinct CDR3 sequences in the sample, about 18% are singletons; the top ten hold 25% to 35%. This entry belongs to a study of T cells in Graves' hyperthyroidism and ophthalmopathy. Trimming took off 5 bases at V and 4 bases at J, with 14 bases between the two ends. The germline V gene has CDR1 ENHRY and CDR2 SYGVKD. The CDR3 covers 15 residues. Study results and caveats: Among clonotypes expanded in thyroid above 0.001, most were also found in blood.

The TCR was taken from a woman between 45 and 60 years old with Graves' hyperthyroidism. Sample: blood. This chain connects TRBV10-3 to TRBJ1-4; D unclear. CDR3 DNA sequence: TGTGCCATCAGTCAGAACAGCGACCGTAATGAAAAACTGTTTTTT. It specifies CAISQNSDRNEKLFF.